A single sample is the source of the 2 T cell receptor beta chains below, sequenced in a study of T cells in narcolepsy. The data were produced by immunoSEQ multiplex PCR, yet TCRdb's version contains in-frame clones alone and is incomplete. The profile shows tens of thousands of clones, about 84% of them singletons. Material: CD45RA- memory CD4+ T cells from PBMCs. The receptors come from a human donor with narcolepsy.

The rearrangement links TRBV19 to TRBJ2-7; possible D gene TRBD1, 6 bases. CDR3 length: 14 residues. The V end was cut by 6 bases, the J end by 4 bases, with 16 bases between. Germline V gene lookup returns CDR1 LNHDA and CDR2 SQIVND (reference sequence). CDR3 region: CASRPRQEGYEQYF. The CDR3 bases are TGTGCCAGTAGACCAAGACAGGAAGGGTACGAGCAGTACTTC.

The rearrangement joins TRBV4-2 to TRBJ2-1; D gene unclear. In germline, CDR1 is LGHNA, CDR2 YNFKEQ. CDR3 length: 16 amino acids. With 0 bases removed from V and 0 bases from J, the gap between germline ends came to 9 bases. The CDR3 protein is CASSQEQMSSYNEQFF. The DNA of the CDR3 is TGTGCCAGCAGCCAAGAACAGATGAGCTCCTACAATGAGCAGTTCTTC.